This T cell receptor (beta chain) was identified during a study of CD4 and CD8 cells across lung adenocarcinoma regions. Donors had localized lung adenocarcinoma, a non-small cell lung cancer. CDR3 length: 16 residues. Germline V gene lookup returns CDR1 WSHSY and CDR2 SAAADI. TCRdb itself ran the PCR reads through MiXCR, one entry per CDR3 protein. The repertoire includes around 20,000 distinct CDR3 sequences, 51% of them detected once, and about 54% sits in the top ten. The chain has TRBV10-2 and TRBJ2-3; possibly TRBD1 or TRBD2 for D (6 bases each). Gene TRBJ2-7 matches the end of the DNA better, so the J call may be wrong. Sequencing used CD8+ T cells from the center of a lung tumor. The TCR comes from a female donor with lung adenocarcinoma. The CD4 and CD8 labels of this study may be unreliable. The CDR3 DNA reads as TGCGCCAGCGGGGGGACTGGGGGCGGTGACAAAGATACGCAGTACTTC. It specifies CASGGTGGGDKDTQYF.